Listed here are 24 T cell receptor beta chains from one sample, sequenced in a study of cytomegalovirus exposure and HLA in healthy donors (dated by TCRdb to 2015 to 2018). Preparation of the library involved the immunoSEQ multiplex PCR assay. The multiplex PCR relied on a mix of 60 forward primers for TCR Vbeta segments and 13 reverse primers for TCR Jbeta segments. This immuneACCESS table, as held by TCRdb, lists in-frame sequences with V and J called but not all clones. Of the missing ones, under half trace to an unresolved V gene in checked studies; the others have no known cause. The sample table records 200,000 or so clones; 81% of these occur just once. The ten largest clones add up to 3.8% of the sample. The sample taken for sequencing was PBMCs. These receptors all come from a man aged 50 or older in good health and CMV-seronegative.

The CDR3 nucleotides are TGCGCCAGCAGCCTTTCCGGACAGGGAGGGCGAAACACTGAAGCTTTCTTT. Amino acids: CASSLSGQGGRNTEAFF. The chain uses TRBV4-1 and TRBJ1-1; the match to TRBD1 covers 8 bases. The ends lost 4 bases at V and 2 bases at J; junction bases unmatched: 12. The CDR3 has 17 residues. Germline V gives CDR1 MGHRA, CDR2 YSYEKL.

V and J are TRBV7-2 and TRBJ1-2; D possibly corresponds to TRBD1 (6 bases). The V end lost 1 base, the J end lost 6 bases, and 15 bases lay between the germline ends. The CDR3 is made up of 15 amino acids. The germline V gene encodes CDR1 SGHTA and CDR2 FQGNSA. In DNA, the CDR3 is TGTGCCAGCAGCTTAGTTGTGGGGGCGCAGAATGGCTACACCTTC. Translation: CASSLVVGAQNGYTF. The complete variable domain, with remaining parts taken from reference TRBV7-2 and TRBJ1-2, reads GAGVSQSPSNKVTEKGKDVELRCDPISGHTALYWYRQSLGQGLEFLIYFQGNSAPDKSGLPSDRFSAERTGGSVSTLTIQRTQQEDSAVYLCASSLVVGAQNGYTFGSGTRLTVV.

The V and J genes are TRBV5-1 and TRBJ2-7, with D maybe TRBD1 (5 bases). The CDR3 runs 15 residues. Germline V gene data show CDR1 as SGHRS and CDR2 as YFSETQ. With 4 bases removed from V and 5 bases from J, the gap between germline ends came to 19 bases. The CDR3 DNA sequence: TGCGCCAGCAGCCCCAGAGATTACAGGAACGACGAGCAGTACTTC. Translating it yields CASSPRDYRNDEQYF.

The chain joins TRBV11-2 to TRBJ1-1, with 7 bases fitting TRBD1. CDR1 is SGHAT, CDR2 FQNNGV, per germline. There are 16 residues in the CDR3. With 1 base clipped from V and 0 bases from J, the junction kept 5 bases outside the gene matches. CDR3 nucleotide sequence: TGTGCCAGCAGCTTAGCAGGGGGTTCAATGAACACTGAAGCTTTCTTT. It specifies CASSLAGGSMNTEAFF.

The rearrangement joins TRBV5-6 to TRBJ1-5, with 9 nucleotides matching TRBD1. The J segment lost 4 bases and the V segment lost 2 bases, leaving 1 base of the junction unmatched. The CDR3 is 14 residues long. CDR1 is SGHDT, CDR2 YYEEEE, per germline. The CDR3 DNA sequence: TGTGCCAGCAGCTTTGGACAGGGGAATCAGCCCCAGCATTTT. This sequence encodes CASSFGQGNQPQHF.

The CDR3 DNA reads as TGTGCCAGCAGCCCACGCACAGGGGCGTTAGACTATGGCTACACCTTC. Residues: CASSPRTGALDYGYTF. The rearrangement joins TRBV7-2 to TRBJ1-2, with 7 bases lining up with TRBD1. The V gene's germline CDR1 is SGHTA and CDR2 FQGNSA. The trim removed 5 bases at V and 3 bases at J, leaving 12 bases unmatched. The CDR3 is made up of 16 amino acids.

The rearrangement links TRBV4-3 to TRBJ2-3; perhaps TRBD2 as D (5 bases). Trimming stripped 5 bases from V and 10 bases from J, with 16 bases between. Germline values: CDR1 LGHNA, CDR2 YSLEER. CDR3 length: 13 amino acids. The DNA of the CDR3 is TGCGCCAGCAGCAGTTCTCTAGGAGCGGCGCAGTATTTT. It yields the protein CASSSSLGAAQYF.

Turning to this clone: Compared with germline, one end of the junction differs, possibly owing to a read error. This chain uses TRBV7-9 with TRBJ2-7; 8 bases map to TRBD2. CDR3 length: 15 amino acids. Germline lookup yields CDR1 SEHNR and CDR2 FQNEAQ (reference sequence). The CDR3: CSSSLASGGSHEQYF. CDR3 sequence (DNA): TGTTCCAGCAGCTTAGCCTCGGGAGGGTCCCACGAGCAGTACTTC.

The rearrangement joins TRBV5-1 to TRBJ1-5, with 8 nucleotides matching TRBD1. This CDR3 has 14 amino acids. Trimming removed 6 bases from V and 7 bases from J; junction bases left unmatched: 9. Germline V CDR1 and CDR2: SGHRS, YFSETQ. This chain's CDR3 is CASTLDRGGQPQHF. CDR3 coding DNA: TGCGCCAGCACTCTCGACAGGGGCGGGCAGCCCCAGCATTTT. The whole variable domain, remainder taken from reference TRBV5-1 and TRBJ1-5, is KAGVTQTPRYLIKTRGQQVTLSCSPISGHRSVSWYQQTPGQGLQFLFEYFSETQRNKGNFPGRFSGRQFSNSRSEMNVSTLELGDSALYLCASTLDRGGQPQHFGDGTRLSIL.

The chain couples TRBV6-5 to TRBJ2-5; 8 nucleotides agree with TRBD1. V was pared by 7 bases and J by 4 bases, with 8 bases of the junction left unmatched. The CDR3 length is 14 residues. Germline V gives CDR1 MNHEY, CDR2 SVGAGI. DNA of the CDR3: TGTGCCAGCAAACGGGGACAGGTAGCAGAGACCCAGTACTTC. This translates into CASKRGQVAETQYF.

The chain has TRBV6-1 and TRBJ2-1, with a weak D call TRBD1 (5 bases). Per germline, CDR1 MNHNS and CDR2 SASEGT. This CDR3 spans 14 amino acids. V was trimmed by 1 base and J by 8 bases, leaving 12 bases between them. The chain's CDR3 is CASSEVQGNHEQFF. The CDR3 DNA sequence: TGTGCCAGCAGTGAAGTGCAGGGTAATCATGAGCAGTTCTTC.

The J gene is TRBJ2-1, the V gene TRBV7-9; a possible D gene is TRBD2 (6 bases). V dropped 4 bases and J dropped 10 bases, with 14 bases sitting between them. The CDR3 spans 13 residues. Germline V gene lookup returns CDR1 SEHNR and CDR2 FQNEAQ (reference sequence). The CDR3 sequence: CASSWMMAGEQFF. CDR3 DNA: TGTGCCAGCAGCTGGATGATGGCGGGAGAGCAGTTCTTC.

This clone was observed once. The genes are TRBV5-6 and TRBJ2-5; TRBD2 matches 7 bases. The end of the DNA aligns better with TRBJ2-7, so the J call may be wrong. This CDR3 region has 13 residues. Germline lookup yields CDR1 SGHDT and CDR2 YYEEEE. The CDR3 sequence: CASSREVISEQYF. The CDR3 DNA sequence: TGTGCCAGCAGCCGGGAGGTGATCAGCGAGCAGTACTTC.

This clone was counted only a few times. The V and J genes are TRBV5-1 and TRBJ2-1, with D possibly TRBD1 on 6 matching bases. The length of the CDR3 is 14 residues. Germline values: CDR1 SGHRS, CDR2 YFSETQ. Trimming left V 2 bases short and J 6 bases short, with 12 bases between. For the CDR3, the DNA is TGCGCCAGCAGCTTCTCCCCCAGGGGCAATGAGCAGTTCTTC. Translated: CASSFSPRGNEQFF. Full variable domain (missing parts from reference TRBV5-1 and TRBJ2-1): KAGVTQTPRYLIKTRGQQVTLSCSPISGHRSVSWYQQTPGQGLQFLFEYFSETQRNKGNFPGRFSGRQFSNSRSEMNVSTLELGDSALYLCASSFSPRGNEQFFGPGTRLTVL.

This clone was seen a single time. The V call is TRBV6-5, the J call TRBJ1-1; D is uncertain. V shed 2 bases and J shed 2 bases, with 6 bases lying between them. Looked up from germline, CDR1 is MNHEY and CDR2 is SVGAGI. CDR3 length: 13 residues. This chain's CDR3 is CASSYEGNTEAFF. CDR3 nucleotides: TGTGCCAGCAGTTACGAGGGTAACACTGAAGCTTTCTTT.

Turning to this clone: One junction end does not reproduce the germline sequence, and a read error may be involved. The chain joins TRBV7-9 to TRBJ1-4; the D is unclear. The length of the CDR3 is 16 residues. Germline-derived CDR1 and CDR2 are SEHNR and FQNEAQ (reference sequence). For the CDR3, the DNA is TGTTCCAGCAGCTTCAAGTCCCCGGAGGGTAATGAAAAACTGTTTTTT. Residues: CSSSFKSPEGNEKLFF.

The J gene is TRBJ2-2, the V gene TRBV7-2; 8 bases line up with TRBD2. V was clipped by 1 base and J by 5 bases; unmatched bases: 6. CDR1 is SGHTA and CDR2 is FQGNSA in the germline V gene. The CDR3 runs 16 residues. In nucleotides, the CDR3 is TGTGCCAGCAGCTTAGGAAGCGGGGGTTGGACCGGGGAGCTGTTTTTT. Its protein product is CASSLGSGGWTGELFF.

V gene TRBV19 combines with J gene TRBJ2-5; the D is unclear. CDR3 length: 13 residues. Trimming took 4 bases from V and 5 from J, leaving 11 bases between them. CDR1 and CDR2 (germline): LNHDA, SQIVND (reference sequence). CDR3 in DNA: TGTGCCAGTAGTAACTGGTCGTGGGAGACCCAGTACTTC. Protein: CASSNWSWETQYF.

The chain employs TRBV2 and TRBJ2-5; TRBD2 matches at 10 bases. Looked up from germline, CDR1 is SNHLY and CDR2 is FYNNEI. V shed 5 bases, J shed 5 bases, and the junction held 8 bases outside the gene matches. The CDR3 sequence is 15 residues long. The CDR3 spells CASSRKRGGRETQYF. CDR3 bases: TGTGCCAGCAGTCGAAAGCGGGGGGGCAGGGAGACCCAGTACTTC.

The chain uses TRBV6-1 and TRBJ1-1; no clear D gene. CDR1 is MNHNS and CDR2 is SASEGT in the germline V gene. V lost 10 bases to trimming and J lost 0 bases, with 15 bases between them. This CDR3 has 14 residues. The CDR3 region has the DNA TGTGCCATCACCCCGAGGGCCATGAACACTGAAGCTTTCTTT. Protein product: CAITPRAMNTEAFF.

V is TRBV6-6 and J is TRBJ1-6; no reliable D call. Germline CDR1 is MNHNY and CDR2 is SVGAGI (reference sequence). This CDR3 region has 14 residues. The V end was cut by 4 bases, the J end by 6 bases, with 10 bases between. The CDR3 here is CASSFWTFNSPLHF. The CDR3 coding sequence is TGTGCCAGCAGTTTTTGGACTTTTAATTCACCCCTCCACTTT.

The sample holds many counts of this clone. The chain has TRBV18 and TRBJ1-5, with 8 positions matching TRBD1. The CDR3 totals 15 residues. V was clipped by 3 bases and J by 4 bases; unmatched bases: 5. CDR1 is KGHSH and CDR2 is LQKENI in the germline V gene. Written as DNA, the CDR3 is TGTGCCAGCTCACCGTCCGGGACAGGTAATCAGCCCCAGCATTTT. Its translation is CASSPSGTGNQPQHF.

Comment on this clone: A junction end diverges from the germline sequence, so it may reflect a read error. This sequence joins TRBV14 and TRBJ1-4, with a tentative D call TRBD1 (5 bases). The CDR3 sequence is 15 residues long. Germline V gives CDR1 SGHDN, CDR2 FVKESK. The CDR3 spells CASSQGDGRNGKLFF. CDR3 DNA: TGTGCCAGCAGCCAAGGGGACGGGAGAAATGGAAAACTGTTTTTT.

The table lists this clone with a count of one. The chain joins TRBV7-2 to TRBJ2-1; D not certain. Looked up from germline, CDR1 is SGHTA and CDR2 is FQGNSA. Trimming removed 4 bases at V and 9 bases at J, with 10 bases between. This CDR3 region has 12 residues. The CDR3: CASSWSGTEQFF. CDR3 DNA: TGTGCCAGCAGCTGGAGTGGTACTGAGCAGTTCTTC.